Following are 14 T cell receptor beta chains from one sample sequenced in a study of PD-L1 blockade in urothelial cancer. Time point denoted: pretreatment peripheral blood. Assay: immunoSEQ multiplex PCR; the TCRdb copy retains only in-frame clones and omits some. The top ten hold roughly 3.2% of the sample, which has 58,000 or so clones, 81% seen once. Source: PBMCs, taken around atezolizumab (anti-PD-L1) treatment. These receptors originate from a man aged 70 or older with urothelial cancer.

This clone came up once. The chain is built from TRBV6-4 and TRBJ2-3; 10 positions match TRBD2. V was clipped by 0 bases and J by 1 base; unmatched bases: 4. This CDR3 spans 17 amino acids. Germline assignment: CDR1 MRHNA and CDR2 SNTAGT. The CDR3 DNA reads as TGTGCCAGCAGTGACTCGGCTAGCGGGAGCGGCACAGATACGCAGTATTTT. Translated, it gives CASSDSASGSGTDTQYF.

The chain links TRBV5-5 to TRBJ2-3, with D unresolved. Germline values: CDR1 SGHKS, CDR2 YYEKEE (reference sequence). Trimming shortened V by 0 bases and J by 5 bases, and 10 bases separated the two germline ends. This CDR3 has 14 amino acids. The CDR3 nucleotides read TGTGCCAGCAGCTTGGATCGTCCCAGAGATACGCAGTATTTT. Translation: CASSLDRPRDTQYF. The full variable domain, in which reference TRBV5-5 and TRBJ2-3 provide the parts outside the CDR3, is DAGVTQSPTHLIKTRGQQVTLRCSPISGHKSVSWYQQVLGQGPQFIFQYYEKEERGRGNFPDRFSARQFPNYSSELNVNALLLGDSALYLCASSLDRPRDTQYFGPGTRLTVL.

The chain carries TRBV2 and TRBJ1-1; the D is unclear. Germline loops: CDR1 SNHLY, CDR2 FYNNEI. The CDR3 loop spans 11 amino acids. V gave up 5 bases and J gave up 3 bases, with 4 bases separating them. CDR3 amino acids: CASSLYTEAFF. CDR3 DNA: TGTGCCAGCAGTCTATACACTGAAGCTTTCTTT. Together with reference TRBV2 and TRBJ1-1, the CDR3 gives the full variable domain: EPEVTQTPSHQVTQMGQEVILRCVPISNHLYFYWYRQILGQKVEFLVSFYNNEISEKSEIFDDQFSVERPDGSNFTLKIRSTKLEDSAMYFCASSLYTEAFFGQGTRLTVV.

The V call is TRBV10-2, the J call TRBJ1-4; possible D gene TRBD1, 6 bases. Looked up from germline, CDR1 is WSHSY and CDR2 is SAAADI. The V and J ends lost 2 bases and 4 bases respectively, with 11 bases between them. CDR3 length: 15 amino acids. The CDR3 bases are TGCGCCAGCAGTGAGGGACAGCCTAATAATGAAAAACTGTTTTTT. The encoded protein is CASSEGQPNNEKLFF.

CDR3 coding DNA: TGTGCCAGCAGCCGGGACAGGGTTAATGGCTACACCTTC. Protein sequence: CASSRDRVNGYTF. The chain employs TRBV6-5 and TRBJ1-2, with 9 nucleotides matching TRBD1. The CDR3 spans 13 residues. The germline gives CDR1 MNHEY, CDR2 SVGAGI. J was trimmed by 6 bases and V by 6 bases; bases with no gene match: 5.

The chain couples TRBV28 to TRBJ2-1, with 12 bases aligning to TRBD2. This CDR3 is built from 15 residues. V lost 5 bases, J lost 8 bases, and 7 bases stayed unmatched. From germline, CDR1 is MDHEN and CDR2 SYDVKM. The CDR3 region is CASSLTSGRRHEQFF. The CDR3 DNA reads as TGTGCCAGCAGTCTGACTAGCGGGAGACGCCATGAGCAGTTCTTC.

V and J are TRBV20-1 and TRBJ2-5; no clear D. CDR3 length: 11 amino acids. Trimming stripped 6 bases from V and 2 bases from J, with 7 bases between. Germline CDR1 and CDR2: DFQATT and SNEGSKA (reference sequence). CDR3 residues: CSARPQETQYF. CDR3 bases: TGCAGTGCGCGCCCACAAGAGACCCAGTACTTC.

The chain uses TRBV27 and TRBJ2-3, with TRBD1 matching over 12 bases. This CDR3 comprises 16 residues. The trim removed 0 bases at V and 7 bases at J, leaving 5 bases unmatched. The germline gives CDR1 MNHEY, CDR2 SMNVEV (reference sequence). The CDR3 reads CASSLSQGQGAYTQYF. CDR3 in DNA: TGTGCCAGCAGTTTATCGCAGGGACAGGGGGCTTATACGCAGTATTTT.

This chain links TRBV6-1 with TRBJ2-5; possibly TRBD1 for D (6 bases). In germline, CDR1 is MNHNS, CDR2 SASEGT. The CDR3 consists of 15 residues. V was cut by 8 bases and J by 0 bases, with 16 bases left in between. The DNA of the CDR3 is TGTGCCAGCGTGGGGGCTGGGGCAGACCAAGAGACCCAGTACTTC. This gives the protein CASVGAGADQETQYF.

CDR3 in amino acids: CASSLSRAGGADTQYF. As DNA, the CDR3 is TGTGCCAGCAGTTTATCAAGGGCGGGAGGGGCAGATACGCAGTATTTT. The rearrangement joins TRBV27 to TRBJ2-3; 9 bases agree with TRBD2. V lost 0 bases and J lost 4; bases outside the gene matches: 5. The germline gives CDR1 MNHEY, CDR2 SMNVEV (reference sequence). This CDR3 contains 16 residues.

This clone was found once. The chain links TRBV6-6 to TRBJ1-2; a weak D match, TRBD1 (5 bases). Germline CDR1 reads MNHNY; CDR2 reads SVGAGI (reference sequence). This CDR3 contains 13 residues. V gave up 6 bases and J gave up 4 bases, with 12 bases separating them. This chain's CDR3 is CASSSAGIYGYTF. Written as DNA, the CDR3 is TGTGCCAGCAGCTCCGCAGGGATCTATGGCTACACCTTC.

This chain's CDR3 is CASSPTTGAPNEKLFF. Written as DNA, the CDR3 is TGTGCCAGCAGTCCCACGACAGGGGCTCCTAATGAAAAACTGTTTTTT. This rearrangement joins TRBV27 to TRBJ1-4, with 8 bases aligning to TRBD1. Trimming took 5 bases from V and 3 from J; bases not matched to a gene: 8. The CDR3 runs 16 residues. Germline V lookup: CDR1 MNHEY, CDR2 SMNVEV (reference sequence). The entire variable domain, with the rest obtained from reference TRBV27 and TRBJ1-4, is as follows: EAQVTQNPRYLITVTGKKLTVTCSQNMNHEYMSWYRQDPGLGLRQIYYSMNVEVTDKGDVPEGYKVSRKEKRNFPLILESPSPNQTSLYFCASSPTTGAPNEKLFFGSGTQLSVL.

This clone was recorded only once. The V and J genes are TRBV5-4 and TRBJ2-4, with a tentative D call TRBD1 (6 bases). Germline assignment: CDR1 SGHNT and CDR2 YYREEE (reference sequence). V was shortened by 1 base and J by 0 bases, with 11 bases between the two germline ends. CDR3 length equals 16 residues. The CDR3 DNA reads TGTGCCAGCAGCTTGTATTCAGGGGTAGCCAAAAACATTCAGTACTTC. Its protein product is CASSLYSGVAKNIQYF. The variable domain in full, completed from reference TRBV5-4 and TRBJ2-4, reads ETGVTQSPTHLIKTRGQQVTLRCSSQSGHNTVSWYQQALGQGPQFIFQYYREEENGRGNFPPRFSGLQFPNYSSELNVNALELDDSALYLCASSLYSGVAKNIQYFGAGTRLSVL.

This clone was counted a few times. The chain couples TRBV7-9 to TRBJ2-1; D gene uncertain. V dropped 3 bases and J dropped 6 bases, with 15 bases sitting between them. Germline CDR1 and CDR2: SEHNR and FQNEAQ (reference sequence). This CDR3 region has 15 residues. CDR3 in amino acids: CASSLSVGEVNEQFF. CDR3 DNA sequence: TGTGCCAGCAGCTTGTCGGTCGGAGAGGTCAATGAGCAGTTCTTC.